Listed below are T cell receptor beta chains from one sample, sequenced in a study of T cells expressing NK-cell markers. No DNA is given; TCRdb re-called the 5' RACE reads and lists each CDR3 protein once. The sample spans 350,000 to 500,000 distinct CDR3 sequences; the ten largest clones claim approximately 6.8%. The sequenced sample consisted of blood T cells: a sorted CD56 or NKG2C T cell subset, CD4+ or CD8+ T cells, or bulk PBMC T cells (not recorded which). The source is a woman aged 18 to 75 in good health. Both conserved end residues are part of each CDR3.

J gene | V gene | CDR3 protein
TRBJ1-4 | TRBV20-1 | CSARDLTEKLFF
TRBJ2-7 | TRBV6-6 | CASSKTGYEQYF
TRBJ2-7 | TRBV6-1 | CASSPQKPGRNSYEQYF
TRBJ1-1 | TRBV6-2/TRBV6-3 | CASSWDTFEAFF
TRBJ1-4 | TRBV4-1 | CASSQDGAEGPGEKLFF
TRBJ1-6 | TRBV10-3 | CAITPDRDSPLHF
TRBJ1-2 | TRBV10-3 | CAISDGDGANYGYTF
TRBJ2-7 | TRBV7-2 | CASSLDLGYEQYF
TRBJ2-1 | TRBV30 | CAWMGTSGINEQFF
TRBJ2-2 | TRBV12-3/TRBV12-4 | CASHTGTGELFF
TRBJ2-1 | TRBV6-2/TRBV6-3 | CASSYFPGGSGGYISYNEQFF
TRBJ2-7 | TRBV5-1 | CASSLDQGSYEQYF
TRBJ2-7 | TRBV29-1 | CSVEAGPPYEQYF
TRBJ2-2 | TRBV11-2 | CASSNLRGGELFF
TRBJ2-1 | TRBV5-8 | CASSLGGTPGYNEQFF
TRBJ2-5 | TRBV28 | CASSLAGRGEETQYF